This T cell receptor beta chain was identified during a study of shared clonotypes between healthy human individuals. Whole-study results and caveats: With a handful of donors compared, 4.5% to 6.5% of naive CD4 clonotypes were shared. Sequencing depth was expected to affect clonotype sharing among donors.

This clone was seen a single time. As yet, its antigen is unknown. The CDR3 runs 13 residues. Germline CDR1 is MNHNY and CDR2 is SVGAGI (reference sequence). V was shortened by 6 bases and J by 7 bases, with 12 bases between the two germline ends. There were no recent acute infections or vaccinations among the donors, who were healthy HIV-negative adults. Researchers reported that CD8 memory united CD45RO+ cells with CCR7-negative CD45RA+ TemRA cells. Sequencing used immunoSEQ multiplex PCR; TCRdb keeps in-frame clones, though not all of them. This table has around 690,000 clones, 90% appearing once. J is TRBJ2-2 and V is TRBV6-6, with TRBD2 as a possible D gene (6 bases). The source material was memory CD8+ T cells from PBMCs. As for subset: CD45RO+ cells pooled with CCR7-negative TemRA cells. The receptor's source is a man aged 18 to 29 in good health. Some clones in this sample may be carry-over from other donors' samples. The CDR3 coding sequence is TGTGCCAGCAGCTCAGGAGGGGTCGGGGAGCTGTTTTTT. Translated: CASSSGGVGELFF.